These 17 T cell receptor beta chains originate from one sample sequenced in a study of cytomegalovirus exposure and HLA in healthy donors (dated by TCRdb to the late 2010s). Library preparation employed the immunoSEQ multiplex PCR assay. A mixture of 60 forward primers for TCR Vbeta segments and 13 reverse primers for TCR Jbeta segments was used in the multiplex PCR. The clones in this table, taken by TCRdb from immuneACCESS, are in-frame only. Not every clone is retained; where verified, under half of the shortfall comes from an unresolved V gene, and the cause of the rest is unknown. The sample table shows approximately 120,000 clones, and under 85% are seen once. The ten largest clones represent 4% to 4.5% of the sample. Specimen: PBMCs. The receptors shown here come from a woman in her fifties or sixties in good health and CMV-seropositive.

The chain carries TRBV28 and TRBJ1-5; D unclear. Germline CDR1 is MDHEN and CDR2 is SYDVKM. This CDR3 comprises 13 residues. Trimming took off 8 bases at V and 1 base at J, with 9 bases between the two ends. DNA for the CDR3: TGTGCCAGCCGGGAGGGCAGCAATCAGCCCCAGCATTTT. Protein product: CASREGSNQPQHF.

V usage is TRBV21-1 and J usage is TRBJ1-5; the D segment call TRBD1 is taken from the table without a DNA check. TRBV21-1 is a known pseudogene. The CDR3 has 19 residues. CDR3 residues: CASSGASDRGILSNQPQHF. The CDR3 DNA is TGTGCCAGCAGCGGTGCCTCGGACAGGGGAATCCTTAGCAATCAGCCCCAGCATTTT.

The rearrangement uses TRBV28 and TRBJ1-4, with D perhaps TRBD1 (6 bases). The CDR3 consists of 16 residues. Per the germline V gene, CDR1 is MDHEN and CDR2 is SYDVKM. V was trimmed by 5 bases and J by 5 bases, leaving 18 bases between them. The CDR3 sequence: CASSPPGGLGNEKLFF. CDR3 DNA: TGTGCCAGCAGTCCGCCGGGGGGCCTGGGGAATGAAAAACTGTTTTTT. Full variable domain (remainder filled in from reference TRBV28 and TRBJ1-4): DVKVTQSSRYLVKRTGEKVFLECVQDMDHENMFWYRQDPGLGLRLIYFSYDVKMKEKGDIPEGYSVSREKKERFSLILESASTNQTSMYLCASSPPGGLGNEKLFFGSGTQLSVL.

This chain connects TRBV15 to TRBJ1-2, with D unresolved. The germline V gene encodes CDR1 LNHNV and CDR2 YYDKDF (reference sequence). Trimming removed 3 bases from V and 5 bases from J, with 13 bases in between. CDR3 length: 14 amino acids. This CDR3 is CATSRAHQVYGYTF. DNA of the CDR3: TGTGCCACCAGCAGGGCTCACCAGGTATATGGCTACACCTTC.

In this sample, this clone turned up a few times. V is TRBV5-1 and J is TRBJ2-1, with TRBD2 identical over 15 bases. Trimming at V came to 7 bases and at J to 4 bases, leaving 6 bases not matched to a gene. This CDR3 comprises 16 residues. Germline assignment: CDR1 SGHRS and CDR2 YFSETQ. The CDR3 is CASHPGTSGGYNEQFF. CDR3 sequence (DNA): TGCGCCAGCCACCCTGGGACTAGCGGGGGGTACAATGAGCAGTTCTTC.

Only a few counts were recorded for this clone. This rearrangement joins TRBV4-2 to TRBJ2-1; D gene uncertain. This CDR3 region has 16 residues. Germline loops: CDR1 LGHNA, CDR2 YNFKEQ. V was shortened by 0 bases and J by 6 bases, with 15 bases between the two germline ends. The CDR3 here is CASSQDMATPLNEQFF. The CDR3 nucleotides read TGTGCCAGCAGCCAAGATATGGCCACCCCTCTCAATGAGCAGTTCTTC.

The chain is built from TRBV9 and TRBJ1-2; the D gene is possibly TRBD1 (5 bases). V lost 5 bases and J lost 2, with 10 bases in between. Germline V gene data show CDR1 as SGDLS and CDR2 as YYNGEE. This CDR3 is built from 13 residues. DNA for the CDR3: TGTGCCAGCAGAGCATCAGGGAACTATGGCTACACCTTC. It translates to CASRASGNYGYTF.

The V gene is TRBV15, the J gene TRBJ1-2, with D possibly TRBD1 on 5 matching bases. The V gene's germline CDR1 is LNHNV and CDR2 YYDKDF (reference sequence). V was trimmed by 0 bases and J by 3 bases, leaving 8 bases between them. The CDR3 has 14 amino acids. Here the CDR3 DNA reads TGTGCCACCAGCAGAGATGAAGGGGACTATGGCTACACCTTC. Translating it yields CATSRDEGDYGYTF.

The chain recombines TRBV6-1 with TRBJ2-5; D uncertain. The CDR3 is made up of 15 amino acids. The V gene's germline CDR1 is MNHNS and CDR2 SASEGT. The V end was cut by 10 bases, the J end by 5 bases, with 23 bases between. The CDR3 sequence: CATTTGSSPGETQYF. CDR3 sequence (DNA): TGTGCCACCACGACTGGCTCGAGTCCCGGGGAGACCCAGTACTTC.

This rearrangement joins TRBV12-5 to TRBJ2-5, with D possibly TRBD1 on 5 matching bases. CDR3 length: 14 amino acids. Per the germline V gene, CDR1 is LGHNT and CDR2 is FRNRAP. Trimming stripped 6 bases from V and 5 bases from J, with 16 bases between. Written as DNA, the CDR3 is TGTGCTAGTGGCCTGTCAGGGTCACAGGAGACCCAGTACTTC. Amino acid sequence: CASGLSGSQETQYF.

This clone occurred a few times. The chain employs TRBV5-1 and TRBJ1-2, with TRBD1 matching over 7 bases. Looked up from germline, CDR1 is SGHRS and CDR2 is YFSETQ. The CDR3 is 15 residues long. The ends lost 0 bases at V and 4 bases at J; junction bases unmatched: 6. The CDR3 nucleotides are TGCGCCAGCAGCTTGGTCGGGGGACAGTCCTATGGCTACACCTTC. Its translation is CASSLVGGQSYGYTF.

This clone was observed a few times. J is TRBJ2-2 and V is TRBV14; a weak D match, TRBD2 (7 bases). Germline CDR1 is SGHDN and CDR2 is FVKESK. There are 17 residues in the CDR3. The V gene lost 0 bases and the J gene lost 4 bases, with 15 bases spanning the gap. Written as DNA, the CDR3 is TGTGCCAGCAGCCAAGAACGGGGGGCGCTTGGCACCGGGGAGCTGTTTTTT. Encoded protein: CASSQERGALGTGELFF.

The chain employs TRBV19 and TRBJ2-7; TRBD2 matches at 8 bases. CDR1 is LNHDA, CDR2 SQIVND, per germline (reference sequence). CDR3 length: 14 amino acids. Trimming cost V 5 bases and J 2 bases; bases outside gene matches: 5. As DNA, the CDR3 is TGTGCCAGTAGTCGGGGGGGGAAGACCTACGAGCAGTACTTC. Protein product: CASSRGGKTYEQYF.

This clone was seen once. This rearrangement joins TRBV9 to TRBJ2-3; 8 bases fit TRBD1. CDR3 length: 15 residues. V dropped 3 bases and J dropped 5; count of bases not matched to a gene: 8. Germline-derived CDR1 and CDR2 are SGDLS and YYNGEE. CDR3 nucleotides: TGTGCCAGCAGCGCGACAGGGGATGTAGGAGATACGCAGTATTTT. Its protein is CASSATGDVGDTQYF.

The sample holds a few counts of this clone. J is TRBJ2-7 and V is TRBV6-1; D is possibly TRBD1 (6 bases). Per the germline V gene, CDR1 is MNHNS and CDR2 is SASEGT. V was pared by 5 bases and J by 2 bases, with 13 bases between. This CDR3 has 14 residues. The CDR3 region has the DNA TGTGCCAGCAGTCGACAGGTTCCGACCTACGAGCAGTACTTC. As protein: CASSRQVPTYEQYF.

CDR3 loop: CASGSGTSVYNEQFF. In nucleotides, the CDR3 is TGCGCCAGCGGATCCGGGACTAGCGTCTACAATGAGCAGTTCTTC. J is TRBJ2-1 and V is TRBV5-1, with 10 bases lining up with TRBD2. The CDR3 loop spans 15 amino acids. V shed 7 bases, J shed 3 bases, and the junction held 7 bases outside the gene matches. CDR1 is SGHRS, CDR2 YFSETQ, per germline. Supplemented by reference TRBV5-1 and TRBJ2-1, the full variable domain reads KAGVTQTPRYLIKTRGQQVTLSCSPISGHRSVSWYQQTPGQGLQFLFEYFSETQRNKGNFPGRFSGRQFSNSRSEMNVSTLELGDSALYLCASGSGTSVYNEQFFGPGTRLTVL.

The V gene is TRBV11-2, the J gene TRBJ2-7, with 8 bases identical to TRBD2. Losses at the gene ends were 3 bases for V and 3 bases for J; bases not matched to a gene: 4. In germline, CDR1 is SGHAT, CDR2 FQNNGV. The CDR3 contains 14 residues. The CDR3 nucleotides are TGTGCCAGCAGCTTGCCTAGCGGGTTCTACGAGCAGTACTTC. It translates to CASSLPSGFYEQYF.